Listed below are T cell receptor beta chains from one sample, sequenced in a study of PD-1 blockade in mismatch repair-deficient tumors. Generated by immunoSEQ multiplex PCR, the TCRdb table keeps only in-frame clones and is missing some. The sample includes more than 50,000 clones, approximately 90% of them seen just once. Sequencing was performed on peripheral blood, taken 52 weeks after starting pembrolizumab. These receptors were collected from an adult with mismatch repair-deficient cancer. The CDR3 runs from the conserved cysteine through the conserved F or W. The order of the fields is V gene, CDR3 length, J gene, clone size, D gene, CDR3 DNA, CDR3 protein. The D gene is left open where the match is weak. Only part of the rows carry a size: once, few, many, or a class if the clone is expanded.

V: TRBV5-1; length: 13; J: TRBJ2-7; size: once; D: .; DNA: TGCGCCAGCAGCCCCACAGGGTCGGGGGAGCAGTACTTC; CDR3: CASSPTGSGEQYF
V: TRBV18; length: 13; J: TRBJ2-7; size: few; D: .; DNA: TGTGCCAGCTCCATACAGGGAAACTACGAGCAGTACTTC; CDR3: CASSIQGNYEQYF
V: TRBV9; length: 17; J: TRBJ2-3; size: .; D: TRBD2; DNA: TGTGCCAGCAGCCCCCAGACTAGCGGGAGTGGTAGAGATACGCAGTATTTT; CDR3: CASSPQTSGSGRDTQYF
V: TRBV4-1; length: 14; J: TRBJ2-7; size: .; D: .; DNA: TGCGCCAGCAGCCAAGCGCCAGGGATCTACGAGCAGTACTTC; CDR3: CASSQAPGIYEQYF
V: TRBV4-3; length: 14; J: TRBJ2-1; size: once; D: TRBD1; DNA: TGCGCCAGCAGCCATCGGACAGGGGGCCATGAGCAGTTCTTC; CDR3: CASSHRTGGHEQFF
V: TRBV6-6; length: 15; J: TRBJ1-4; size: .; D: TRBD1; DNA: TGTGCCAGCAGTTACAGGACAGGGGAAAATGAAAAACTGTTTTTT; CDR3: CASSYRTGENEKLFF
V: TRBV30; length: 14; J: TRBJ2-4; size: .; D: .; DNA: TGTGCCTGGAGTGTCGCGCGGGGCAAAAACATTCAGTACTTC; CDR3: CAWSVARGKNIQYF
V: TRBV18; length: 17; J: TRBJ2-1; size: .; D: TRBD2; DNA: TGTGCCAGCTCACCCGGGACTAGCGGGAGAACCTACAATGAGCAGTTCTTC; CDR3: CASSPGTSGRTYNEQFF
V: TRBV4-3; length: 20; J: TRBJ2-3; size: .; D: .; DNA: TGCGCCAGCAGCCAAGATACCCCTGCCGTTGGCGGAATAGGCACAGATACGCAGTATTTT; CDR3: CASSQDTPAVGGIGTDTQYF
V: TRBV11-3; length: 18; J: TRBJ1-5; size: .; D: TRBD1; DNA: TGTGCCAGCAGCTTAGATCTCGACAGGGGCGCGGTAAATCAGCCCCAGCATTTT; CDR3: CASSLDLDRGAVNQPQHF
V: TRBV11-2; length: 17; J: TRBJ2-7; size: .; D: TRBD1; DNA: TGTGCCAGCAGCTCCCGTTGGGACAGGGGACTATACTACGAGCAGTACTTC; CDR3: CASSSRWDRGLYYEQYF
V: TRBV30; length: 13; J: TRBJ1-1; size: .; D: .; DNA: TGTGCCTGGAGTGTAAGCGGGTTTACTGAAGCTTTCTTT; CDR3: CAWSVSGFTEAFF
V: TRBV11-2; length: 17; J: TRBJ2-1; size: .; D: TRBD2; DNA: TGTGCCAGCAGCTTGGGTTCTAGCGGGAGGGCCCGGATTGAGCAGTTCTTC; CDR3: CASSLGSSGRARIEQFF
V: TRBV19; length: 17; J: TRBJ2-1; size: .; D: TRBD2; DNA: TGTGCCAGTAGTGCCAAGGGCAGACTAGCGGCCTACAATGAGCAGTTCTTC; CDR3: CASSAKGRLAAYNEQFF
V: TRBV11-3; length: 16; J: TRBJ1-2; size: .; D: TRBD1; DNA: TGTGCCAGCAGCTTACGCCGGGACAGAGCTAACTATGGCTACACCTTC; CDR3: CASSLRRDRANYGYTF
V: TRBV2; length: 13; J: TRBJ2-5; size: .; D: .; DNA: TGTGCCAGCTCGGCAGTCCCCCGTGAGACCCAGTACTTC; CDR3: CASSAVPRETQYF
V: TRBV4-3; length: 13; J: TRBJ1-5; size: .; D: .; DNA: TGCGCCAGCAGCCAGACAGGCAATCAGCCCCAGCATTTT; CDR3: CASSQTGNQPQHF
V: TRBV21-1; length: 15; J: TRBJ1-2; size: .; D: .; DNA: TGTGCCAGCAGCGTCCGACCGCCGTTCGATTATGGCTACACCTTC; CDR3: CASSVRPPFDYGYTF
V: TRBV11-2; length: 20; J: TRBJ2-3; size: .; D: TRBD2; DNA: TGTGCCAGCAGCTTAGACCGACTAGCGGGAGCGTGGAAGTCCGCAGATACGCAGTATTTT; CDR3: CASSLDRLAGAWKSADTQYF
V: TRBV14; length: 15; J: TRBJ2-1; size: few; D: TRBD1; DNA: TGTGCCAGCAGCCCCCACCGGGACAGGGTCAATGAGCAGTTCTTC; CDR3: CASSPHRDRVNEQFF
V: TRBV5-6; length: 14; J: TRBJ2-5; size: .; D: .; DNA: TGTGCCAGCAGCTTTGAGGGGTTCGGAGAGACCCAGTACTTC; CDR3: CASSFEGFGETQYF
V: TRBV6-5; length: 15; J: TRBJ1-1; size: .; D: .; DNA: TGTGCCAGCAGTTACTCCAGGGTTTTGAACACTGAAGCTTTCTTT; CDR3: CASSYSRVLNTEAFF
V: TRBV6-6; length: 12; J: TRBJ2-7; size: .; D: .; DNA: TGTGCCAGCAGTTACTCTTCCTACGAGCAGTACTTC; CDR3: CASSYSSYEQYF
V: TRBV5-4; length: 13; J: TRBJ1-5; size: .; D: .; DNA: TGTGCCAGCAGCTTTCGGGTGGATGGGCCCCAGCATTTT; CDR3: CASSFRVDGPQHF
V: TRBV25-1; length: 13; J: TRBJ2-7; size: few; D: TRBD2; DNA: TGTGCCAGCCCGGGACTAGCGGGAGACGAGCAGTACTTC; CDR3: CASPGLAGDEQYF
V: TRBV13; length: 15; J: TRBJ2-2; size: .; D: .; DNA: TGTGCCAGCAGTTCGGGACGGTTGAACACCGGGGAGCTGTTTTTT; CDR3: CASSSGRLNTGELFF
V: TRBV5-1; length: 15; J: TRBJ2-1; size: once; D: TRBD2; DNA: TGCGCCAGCGGGGGACTAGCGGGATTTGGGGATGAGCAGTTCTTC; CDR3: CASGGLAGFGDEQFF
V: TRBV30; length: 15; J: TRBJ1-5; size: .; D: .; DNA: TGTGCCTGGAGCCTAACGGGACCGAGCAATCAGCCCCAGCATTTT; CDR3: CAWSLTGPSNQPQHF
V: TRBV5-4; length: 16; J: TRBJ2-3; size: .; D: TRBD2; DNA: TGTGCCAGCAGCTTGGACGAGCGGGGAGGAACAGATACGCAGTATTTT; CDR3: CASSLDERGGTDTQYF
V: TRBV5-4; length: 11; J: TRBJ2-7; size: .; D: TRBD1; DNA: TGTGCCAGCAGCTTGGGGCAGGGGGAGTACTTC; CDR3: CASSLGQGEYF
V: TRBV7-9; length: 14; J: TRBJ1-3; size: .; D: .; DNA: TGTGCCAGCAGCGGACAGTTCTCTGGAAACACCATATATTTT; CDR3: CASSGQFSGNTIYF
V: TRBV6-5; length: 15; J: TRBJ2-7; size: .; D: TRBD2; DNA: TGTGCCAGCAGTTACCTAGCGGGAGAGGGCTACGAGCAGTACTTC; CDR3: CASSYLAGEGYEQYF
V: TRBV7-3; length: 16; J: TRBJ2-2; size: .; D: .; DNA: TGTGCCAGCAGCTTCTTCGCTCGGGAAAAGACCGGGGAGCTGTTTTTT; CDR3: CASSFFAREKTGELFF
V: TRBV29-1; length: 13; J: TRBJ2-1; size: .; D: TRBD2; DNA: TGCAGCGTCGGGACTAGCGCCTACAATGAGCAGTTCTTC; CDR3: CSVGTSAYNEQFF
V: TRBV4-1; length: 16; J: TRBJ2-1; size: .; D: .; DNA: TGCGCCAGCAGCCAAGGACCAGGCCGCTCCTACAATGAGCAGTTCTTC; CDR3: CASSQGPGRSYNEQFF
V: TRBV4-1; length: 11; J: TRBJ2-7; size: .; D: .; DNA: TGCGCCAGCAGCCAAGCGGACGAGCAGTACTTC; CDR3: CASSQADEQYF
V: TRBV5-1; length: 14; J: TRBJ2-1; size: .; D: .; DNA: TGCGCCAGCAGCTTAGGTGACGCTTTTAATGAGCAGTTCTTC; CDR3: CASSLGDAFNEQFF
V: TRBV7-2; length: 14; J: TRBJ2-7; size: once; D: .; DNA: TGTGCCAGCAGCTTAGGCGGCGGGGCTTACGAGCAGTACTTC; CDR3: CASSLGGGAYEQYF
V: TRBV14; length: 16; J: TRBJ1-1; size: .; D: TRBD1; DNA: TGTGCCAGCAGCCAAGTAGGACAGGGCCAGAACACTGAAGCTTTCTTT; CDR3: CASSQVGQGQNTEAFF
V: TRBV27; length: 14; J: TRBJ2-7; size: .; D: .; DNA: TGTGCCAGCAGTTTAGGGGGGAGTGTTTACGAGCAGTACTTC; CDR3: CASSLGGSVYEQYF
V: TRBV5-4; length: 14; J: TRBJ2-5; size: .; D: .; DNA: TGTGCCAGCAGCTTGGGTGGGACCCAAGAGACCCAGTACTTC; CDR3: CASSLGGTQETQYF
V: TRBV4-1; length: 15; J: TRBJ1-3; size: .; D: .; DNA: TGCGCCAGCAGCCAAGCCGACAGTCATGGAAACACCATATATTTT; CDR3: CASSQADSHGNTIYF
V: TRBV27; length: 15; J: TRBJ2-2; size: .; D: TRBD2; DNA: TGTGCCAGCAGTTTTGGACTAGCGGAGACCGGGGAGCTGTTTTTT; CDR3: CASSFGLAETGELFF
V: TRBV27; length: 14; J: TRBJ2-4; size: .; D: .; DNA: TGTGCCAGCAGTTTCGGGAGCGAAAAAAACATTCAGTACTTC; CDR3: CASSFGSEKNIQYF
V: TRBV28; length: 16; J: TRBJ2-7; size: .; D: .; DNA: TGTGCCAGCAGTTTACCTACTAGGGGGGCCCCCTACGAGCAGTACTTC; CDR3: CASSLPTRGAPYEQYF
V: TRBV7-2; length: 14; J: TRBJ1-1; size: .; D: .; DNA: TGTGCCAGCAGCTTATCCTTATCGGGTGGAGAGGCTTTCTTT; CDR3: CASSLSLSGGEAFF
V: TRBV7-9; length: 14; J: TRBJ2-2; size: .; D: .; DNA: TGTGCCAGCAGCTTAGGGGCTTTCACCGGGGAGCTGTTTTTT; CDR3: CASSLGAFTGELFF
V: TRBV27; length: 16; J: TRBJ1-2; size: .; D: .; DNA: TGTGCCAGCAGTTTTCGGGGGAACACCCGGGGCTATGGCTACACCTTC; CDR3: CASSFRGNTRGYGYTF
V: TRBV9; length: 15; J: TRBJ2-3; size: .; D: .; DNA: TGTGCCAGCAGCGTATGGGGGAGATCCTCAGATACGCAGTATTTT; CDR3: CASSVWGRSSDTQYF
V: TRBV9; length: 16; J: TRBJ2-3; size: .; D: TRBD2; DNA: TGTGCCAGCAGCCCCCGGGGGGATCGGGCCGCTGATACGCAGTATTTT; CDR3: CASSPRGDRAADTQYF
V: TRBV21-1; length: 11; J: TRBJ2-4; size: .; D: .; DNA: TGTGCCAGCTTCGGGACGACCACCAAGTACTTC; CDR3: CASFGTTTKYF
V: TRBV6-1; length: 17; J: TRBJ2-7; size: .; D: TRBD1; DNA: TGTGCCAGCAGTGAACTTGTAGGGACAGAAAACTCCTACGAGCAGTACTTC; CDR3: CASSELVGTENSYEQYF
V: TRBV21-1; length: 16; J: TRBJ2-3; size: .; D: .; DNA: TGTGCCAGCAGCAAATTCGACAGGGGGCTGATAGATACGCAGTATTTT; CDR3: CASSKFDRGLIDTQYF
V: TRBV7-9; length: 15; J: TRBJ2-7; size: .; D: TRBD2; DNA: TGTGCCAGCAGCTTGGTCGGAGCGGGAGAGTACGAGCAGTACTTC; CDR3: CASSLVGAGEYEQYF